Listed below are T cell receptor beta chains from one sample, sequenced in a study of blood T cells in healthy people across ages. MiXCR, applied by TCRdb to the 5' RACE reads, yields one record per CDR3 protein. The sample has under 850,000 distinct CDR3 sequences; under 40% are singletons. The sequenced sample was blood. The receptors were sampled from a man between 18 and 35 years old in good health. The CDR3 runs from the conserved cysteine through the conserved F or W. The D gene is left open where the match is weak. Size values are once, few and many counts, or a class for expanded clones, and some rows have none.

TRBV2,NA,TRBJ2-3,many,CASSVGGETTDTQYF,TGTGCCAGCAGTGTGGGTGGGGAAACCACAGATACGCAGTATTTT
TRBV15,NA,TRBJ2-5,NA,CATRVAGEGGETQYF,TGTGCCACCCGTGTGGCGGGAGAGGGGGGAGAGACCCAGTACTTC
TRBV6-5,NA,TRBJ2-7,NA,CASSYSSGNEQYF,TGTGCCAGCAGTTACTCGTCCGGGAATGAGCAGTACTTC
TRBV7-2,NA,TRBJ2-5,many,CASSLGGTEETQYF,TGTGCCAGCAGCTTGGGTGGCACCGAAGAGACCCAGTACTTC
TRBV20-1,NA,TRBJ1-2,many,CSSPPGVGGYTF,TGCAGCTCCCCCCCCGGAGTTGGTGGCTACACCTTC
TRBV12-3/TRBV12-4,NA,TRBJ2-5,once,CASRVSGPETQYF,TGTGCCAGCCGCGTGTCGGGGCCAGAGACCCAGTACTTC
TRBV27,TRBD2,TRBJ2-1,NA,CASSLSGGRLFEQFF,TGTGCCAGCAGTCTAAGCGGGGGGAGGCTTTTTGAGCAGTTCTTC
TRBV20-1,NA,TRBJ1-5,few,CSASSTHNQPQHF,TGCAGTGCTAGTAGCACCCACAATCAGCCCCAGCATTTT
TRBV4-2,NA,TRBJ2-5,once,CASSQDFSGGRKTQYF,TGTGCCAGCAGCCAAGATTTTTCCGGGGGGCGGAAGACCCAGTACTTC
TRBV12-3/TRBV12-4,NA,TRBJ1-2,NA,CASTTRTAGTNYGYTF,TGTGCCAGCACCACCCGGACGGCAGGGACTAACTATGGCTACACCTTC
TRBV2,NA,TRBJ2-7,few,CASSERVSTYNEQYF,TGTGCCAGCAGTGAAAGAGTCAGCACCTACAATGAGCAGTACTTC
TRBV9,NA,TRBJ2-3,NA,CASSVAAGVSTDTQYF,TGTGCCAGCAGCGTAGCGGCAGGGGTCAGCACAGATACGCAGTATTTT
TRBV4-3,NA,TRBJ2-6,NA,CASSREWGSGANVLTF,NA
TRBV4-1,NA,TRBJ2-5,few,CASSQVWIVETQYF,TGCGCCAGCAGCCAAGTATGGATCGTTGAGACCCAGTACTTC
TRBV12-3/TRBV12-4,NA,TRBJ2-3,few,CASTRTGARKTDTQYF,TGTGCCAGCACCCGGACGGGGGCTCGAAAAACAGATACGCAGTATTTT
TRBV12-3/TRBV12-4,NA,TRBJ2-7,few,CASTSRGASYNEQYF,TGTGCCAGCACTTCTCGGGGGGCGAGTTACAATGAGCAGTACTTC
TRBV7-2,TRBD1,TRBJ1-5,NA,CASTGGYNNQPQHF,TGTGCCAGCACAGGGGGGTATAACAATCAGCCCCAGCATTTT